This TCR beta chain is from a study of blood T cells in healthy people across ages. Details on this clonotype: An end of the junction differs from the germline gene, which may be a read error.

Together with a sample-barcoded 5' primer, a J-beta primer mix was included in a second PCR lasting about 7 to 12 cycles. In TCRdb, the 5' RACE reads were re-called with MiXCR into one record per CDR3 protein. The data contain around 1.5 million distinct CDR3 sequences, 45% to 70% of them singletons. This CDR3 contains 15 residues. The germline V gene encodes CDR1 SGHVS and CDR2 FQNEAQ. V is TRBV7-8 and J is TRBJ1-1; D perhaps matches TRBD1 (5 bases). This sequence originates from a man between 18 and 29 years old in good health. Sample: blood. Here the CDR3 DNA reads TGTGCCAGTAGCTTAGGGTCAGGGCGGAACACTAAAGCTTTCTTT. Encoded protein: CASSLGSGRNTKAFF.